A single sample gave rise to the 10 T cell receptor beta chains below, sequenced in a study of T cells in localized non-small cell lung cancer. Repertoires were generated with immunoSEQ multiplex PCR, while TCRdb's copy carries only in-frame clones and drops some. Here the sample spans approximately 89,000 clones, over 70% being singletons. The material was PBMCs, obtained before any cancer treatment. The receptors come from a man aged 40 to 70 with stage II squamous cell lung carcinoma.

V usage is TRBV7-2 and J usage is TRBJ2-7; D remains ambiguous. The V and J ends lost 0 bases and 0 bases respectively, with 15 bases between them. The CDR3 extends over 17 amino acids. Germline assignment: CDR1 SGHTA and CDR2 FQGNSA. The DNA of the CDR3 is TGTGCCAGCAGCTTAGCGTCCGTCCCAGGTTACTCCTACGAGCAGTACTTC. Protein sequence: CASSLASVPGYSYEQYF.

CDR3 DNA: TGTGCCAGCAGCGTGGACGGGTCCAACGAGCAGTACTTC. Translated, it gives CASSVDGSNEQYF. The genes are TRBV7-3 and TRBJ2-7; D call uncertain. CDR3 length: 13 residues. The ends were cut back, 5 bases at V and 5 bases at J, with 13 bases in the middle. Looked up from germline, CDR1 is SGHTA and CDR2 is FQGTGA.

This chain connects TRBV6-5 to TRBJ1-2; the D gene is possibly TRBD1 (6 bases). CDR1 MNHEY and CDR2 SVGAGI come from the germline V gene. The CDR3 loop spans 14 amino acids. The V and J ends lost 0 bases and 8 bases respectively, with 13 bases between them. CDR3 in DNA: TGTGCCAGCAGTTACTCTCCAGGGGATAGCGGCTACACCTTC. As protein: CASSYSPGDSGYTF.

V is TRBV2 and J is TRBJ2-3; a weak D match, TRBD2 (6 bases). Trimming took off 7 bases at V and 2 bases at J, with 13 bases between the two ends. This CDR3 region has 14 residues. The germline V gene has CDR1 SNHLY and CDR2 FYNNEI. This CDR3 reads CASKVGSSTDTQYF. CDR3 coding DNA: TGTGCCAGCAAGGTCGGGAGTTCCACAGATACGCAGTATTTT. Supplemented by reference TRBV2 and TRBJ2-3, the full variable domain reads EPEVTQTPSHQVTQMGQEVILRCVPISNHLYFYWYRQILGQKVEFLVSFYNNEISEKSEIFDDQFSVERPDGSNFTLKIRSTKLEDSAMYFCASKVGSSTDTQYFGPGTRLTVL.

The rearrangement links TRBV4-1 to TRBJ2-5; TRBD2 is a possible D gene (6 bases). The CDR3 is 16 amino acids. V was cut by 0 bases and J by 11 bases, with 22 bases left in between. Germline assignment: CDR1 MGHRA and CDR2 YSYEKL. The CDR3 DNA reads TGCGCCAGCAGCCAAGATCCGTTCGGGGGAGTGGGGGAGCAGTACTTC. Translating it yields CASSQDPFGGVGEQYF.

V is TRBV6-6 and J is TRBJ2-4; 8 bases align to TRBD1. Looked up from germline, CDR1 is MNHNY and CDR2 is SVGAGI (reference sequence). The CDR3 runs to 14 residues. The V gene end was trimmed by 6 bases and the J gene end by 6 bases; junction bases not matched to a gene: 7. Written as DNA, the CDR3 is TGTGCCAGCAGGCCTACAGGGGGTGTAAACATTCAGTACTTC. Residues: CASRPTGGVNIQYF.

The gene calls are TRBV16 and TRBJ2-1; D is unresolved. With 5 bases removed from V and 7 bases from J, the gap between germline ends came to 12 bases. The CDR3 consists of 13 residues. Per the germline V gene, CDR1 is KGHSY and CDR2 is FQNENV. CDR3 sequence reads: CASSSSNKNEQFF. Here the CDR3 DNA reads TGTGCCAGCAGCTCAAGTAACAAAAATGAGCAGTTCTTC.

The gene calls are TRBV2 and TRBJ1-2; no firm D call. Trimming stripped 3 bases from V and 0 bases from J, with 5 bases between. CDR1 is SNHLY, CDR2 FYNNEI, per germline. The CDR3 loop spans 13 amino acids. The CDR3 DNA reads TGTGCCAGCAGTGAGAAGGCTAACTATGGCTACACCTTC. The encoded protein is CASSEKANYGYTF.

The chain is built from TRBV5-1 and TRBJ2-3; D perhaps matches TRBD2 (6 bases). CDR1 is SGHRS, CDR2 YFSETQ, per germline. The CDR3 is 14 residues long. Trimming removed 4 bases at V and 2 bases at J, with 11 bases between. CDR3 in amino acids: CASSSAGPTDTQYF. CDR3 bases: TGCGCCAGCAGCAGTGCGGGACCCACAGATACGCAGTATTTT.

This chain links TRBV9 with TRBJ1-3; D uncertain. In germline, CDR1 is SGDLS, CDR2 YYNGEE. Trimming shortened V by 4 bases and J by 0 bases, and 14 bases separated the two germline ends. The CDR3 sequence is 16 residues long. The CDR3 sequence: CASSLRREDSGNTIYF. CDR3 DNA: TGTGCCAGCAGCCTGCGGAGGGAAGACTCTGGAAACACCATATATTTT.